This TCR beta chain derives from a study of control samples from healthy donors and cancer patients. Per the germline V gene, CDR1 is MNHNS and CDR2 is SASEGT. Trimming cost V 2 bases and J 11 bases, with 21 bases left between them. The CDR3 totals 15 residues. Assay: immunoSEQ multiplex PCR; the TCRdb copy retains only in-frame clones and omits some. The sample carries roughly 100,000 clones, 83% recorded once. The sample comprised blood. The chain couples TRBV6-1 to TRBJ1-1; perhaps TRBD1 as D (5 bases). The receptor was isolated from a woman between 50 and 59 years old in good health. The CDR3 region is CASSELGPGPHGAFF. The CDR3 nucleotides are TGTGCCAGCAGTGAATTAGGCCCAGGGCCCCACGGGGCTTTCTTT.